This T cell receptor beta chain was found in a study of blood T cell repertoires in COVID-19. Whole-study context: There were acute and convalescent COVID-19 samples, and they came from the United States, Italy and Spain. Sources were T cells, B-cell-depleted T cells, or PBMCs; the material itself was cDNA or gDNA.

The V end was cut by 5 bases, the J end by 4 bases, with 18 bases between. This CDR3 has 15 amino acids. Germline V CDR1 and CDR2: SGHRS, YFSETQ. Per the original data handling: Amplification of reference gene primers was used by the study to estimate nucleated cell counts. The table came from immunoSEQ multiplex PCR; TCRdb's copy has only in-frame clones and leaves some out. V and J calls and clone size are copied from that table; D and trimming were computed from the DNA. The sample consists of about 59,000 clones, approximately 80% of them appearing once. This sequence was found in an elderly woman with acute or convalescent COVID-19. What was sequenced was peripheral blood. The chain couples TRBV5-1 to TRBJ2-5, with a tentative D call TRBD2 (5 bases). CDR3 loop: CASRREPRSAETQYF. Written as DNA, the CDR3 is TGCGCCAGCAGGAGGGAGCCCAGATCGGCAGAGACCCAGTACTTC.